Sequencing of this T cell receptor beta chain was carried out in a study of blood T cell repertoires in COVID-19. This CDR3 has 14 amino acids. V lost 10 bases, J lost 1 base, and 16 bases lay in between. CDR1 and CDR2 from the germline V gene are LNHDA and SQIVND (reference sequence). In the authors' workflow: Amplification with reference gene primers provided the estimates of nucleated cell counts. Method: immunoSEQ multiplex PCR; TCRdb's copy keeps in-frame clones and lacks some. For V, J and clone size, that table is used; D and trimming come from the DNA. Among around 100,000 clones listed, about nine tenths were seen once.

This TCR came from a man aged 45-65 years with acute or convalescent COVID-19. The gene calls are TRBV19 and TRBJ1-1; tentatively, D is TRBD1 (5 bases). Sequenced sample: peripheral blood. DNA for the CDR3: TGTGCCACCGGGTCGGGGAGGGGGAACACTGAAGCTTTCTTT. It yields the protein CATGSGRGNTEAFF.